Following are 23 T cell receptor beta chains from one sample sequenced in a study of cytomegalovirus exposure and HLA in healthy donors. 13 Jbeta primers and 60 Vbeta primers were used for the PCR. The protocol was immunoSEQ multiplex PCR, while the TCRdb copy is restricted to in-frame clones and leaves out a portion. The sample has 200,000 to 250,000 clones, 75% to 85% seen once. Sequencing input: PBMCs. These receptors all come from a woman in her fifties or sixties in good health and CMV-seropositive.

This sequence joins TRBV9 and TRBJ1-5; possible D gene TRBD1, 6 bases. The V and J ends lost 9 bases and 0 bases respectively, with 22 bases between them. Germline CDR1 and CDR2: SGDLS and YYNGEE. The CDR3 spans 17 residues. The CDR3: CAKLIPSDSHSNQPQHF. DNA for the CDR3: TGTGCCAAACTTATTCCGTCGGACAGCCATAGCAATCAGCCCCAGCATTTT.

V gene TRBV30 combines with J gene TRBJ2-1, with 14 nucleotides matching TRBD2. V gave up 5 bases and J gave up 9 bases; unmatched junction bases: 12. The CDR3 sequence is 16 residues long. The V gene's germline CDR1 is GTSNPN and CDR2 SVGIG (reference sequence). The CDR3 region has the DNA TGTGCCTGGGTCCCCGTGGGACTAGCGGGAGTAGGTGAGCAGTTCTTC. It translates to CAWVPVGLAGVGEQFF.

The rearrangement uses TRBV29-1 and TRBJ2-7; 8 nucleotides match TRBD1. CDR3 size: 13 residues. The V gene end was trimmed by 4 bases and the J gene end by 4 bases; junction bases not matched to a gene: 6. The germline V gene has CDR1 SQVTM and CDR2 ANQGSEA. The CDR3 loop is CSVGNRGSYEQYF. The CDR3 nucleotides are TGCAGCGTTGGAAACAGGGGGTCGTACGAGCAGTACTTC.

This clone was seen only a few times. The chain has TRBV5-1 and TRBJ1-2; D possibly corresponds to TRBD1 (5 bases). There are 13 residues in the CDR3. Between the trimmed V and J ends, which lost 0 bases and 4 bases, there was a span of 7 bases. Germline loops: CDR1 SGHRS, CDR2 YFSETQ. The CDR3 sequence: CASSLEGIYGYTF. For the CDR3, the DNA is TGCGCCAGCAGCTTGGAGGGGATCTATGGCTACACCTTC. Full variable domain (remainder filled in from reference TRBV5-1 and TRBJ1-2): KAGVTQTPRYLIKTRGQQVTLSCSPISGHRSVSWYQQTPGQGLQFLFEYFSETQRNKGNFPGRFSGRQFSNSRSEMNVSTLELGDSALYLCASSLEGIYGYTFGSGTRLTVV.

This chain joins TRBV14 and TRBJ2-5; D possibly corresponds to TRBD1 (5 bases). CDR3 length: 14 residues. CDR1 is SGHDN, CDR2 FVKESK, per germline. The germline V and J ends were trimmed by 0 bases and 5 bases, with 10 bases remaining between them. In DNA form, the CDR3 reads TGTGCCAGCAGCCAAGACCAGGGTTGGGAGACCCAGTACTTC. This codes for CASSQDQGWETQYF.

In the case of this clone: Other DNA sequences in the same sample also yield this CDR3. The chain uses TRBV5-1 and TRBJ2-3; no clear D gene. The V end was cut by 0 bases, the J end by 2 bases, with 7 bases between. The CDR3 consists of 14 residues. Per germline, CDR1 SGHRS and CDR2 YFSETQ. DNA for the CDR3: TGCGCCAGCAGCTTGGCTGGAGCCACAGATACGCAGTATTTT. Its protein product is CASSLAGATDTQYF.

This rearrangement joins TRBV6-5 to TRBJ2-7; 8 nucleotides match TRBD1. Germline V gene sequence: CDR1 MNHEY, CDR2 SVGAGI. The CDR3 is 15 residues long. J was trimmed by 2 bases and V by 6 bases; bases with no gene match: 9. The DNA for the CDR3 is TGTGCCAGCAGGTTCCTCGGACAGGGCCCCTACGAGCAGTACTTC. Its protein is CASRFLGQGPYEQYF.

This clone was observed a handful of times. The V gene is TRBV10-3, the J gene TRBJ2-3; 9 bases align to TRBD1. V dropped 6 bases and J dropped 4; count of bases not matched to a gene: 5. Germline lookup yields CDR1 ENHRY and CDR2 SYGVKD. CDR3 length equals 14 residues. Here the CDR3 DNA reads TGTGCCATCAGGGGGACAGGGACTCCAGATACGCAGTATTTT. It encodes CAIRGTGTPDTQYF.

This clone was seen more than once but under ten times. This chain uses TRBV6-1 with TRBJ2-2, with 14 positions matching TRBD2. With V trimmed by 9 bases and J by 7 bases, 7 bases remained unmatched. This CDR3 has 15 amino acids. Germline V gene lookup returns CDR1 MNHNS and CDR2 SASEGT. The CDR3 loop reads CASPRLAGGIGELFF. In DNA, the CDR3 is TGTGCCAGTCCAAGACTAGCGGGAGGGATCGGGGAGCTGTTTTTT.

CDR3 residues: CASGSRGQETQYF. The CDR3 DNA reads as TGTGCTAGTGGTTCCCGGGGGCAAGAGACCCAGTACTTC. The chain joins TRBV12-5 to TRBJ2-5, with a tentative D call TRBD2 (6 bases). V was cut by 4 bases and J by 2 bases, with 8 bases left in between. The CDR3 runs 13 residues. Per germline, CDR1 LGHNT and CDR2 FRNRAP. Together with reference TRBV12-5 and TRBJ2-5, the CDR3 gives the full variable domain: DARVTQTPRHKVTEMGQEVTMRCQPILGHNTVFWYRQTMMQGLELLAYFRNRAPLDDSGMPKDRFSAEMPDATLATLKIQPSEPRDSAVYFCASGSRGQETQYFGPGTRLLVL.

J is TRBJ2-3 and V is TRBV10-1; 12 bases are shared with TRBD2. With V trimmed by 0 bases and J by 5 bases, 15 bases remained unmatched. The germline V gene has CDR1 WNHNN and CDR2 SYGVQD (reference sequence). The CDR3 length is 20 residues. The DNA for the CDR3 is TGCGCCAGCAGTGAGTCAGGGTTGAGGAGGACTAGCGGGATTGGAGATACGCAGTATTTT. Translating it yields CASSESGLRRTSGIGDTQYF.

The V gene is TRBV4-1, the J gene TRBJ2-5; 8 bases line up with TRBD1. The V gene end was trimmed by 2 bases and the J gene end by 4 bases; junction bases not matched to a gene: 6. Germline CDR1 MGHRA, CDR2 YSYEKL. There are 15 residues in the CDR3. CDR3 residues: CASSQRTDRGETQYF. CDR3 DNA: TGCGCCAGCAGCCAAAGGACAGACAGGGGAGAGACCCAGTACTTC.

The CDR3: CASSPRYSGSYEQYF. The CDR3 DNA reads TGTGCCAGCAGTCCGCGTTATAGCGGGAGCTACGAGCAGTACTTC. The chain has TRBV6-6 and TRBJ2-7, with 9 bases aligning to TRBD2. The CDR3 loop spans 15 amino acids. CDR1 and CDR2 from the germline V gene are MNHNY and SVGAGI (reference sequence). V lost 5 bases to trimming and J lost 3 bases; unmatched junction nucleotides: 8.

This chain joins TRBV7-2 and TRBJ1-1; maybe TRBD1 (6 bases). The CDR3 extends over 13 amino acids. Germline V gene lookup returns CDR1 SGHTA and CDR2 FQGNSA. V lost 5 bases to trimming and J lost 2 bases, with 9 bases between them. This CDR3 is CASSPRGNTEAFF. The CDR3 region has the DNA TGTGCCAGCAGCCCCAGGGGAAACACTGAAGCTTTCTTT.

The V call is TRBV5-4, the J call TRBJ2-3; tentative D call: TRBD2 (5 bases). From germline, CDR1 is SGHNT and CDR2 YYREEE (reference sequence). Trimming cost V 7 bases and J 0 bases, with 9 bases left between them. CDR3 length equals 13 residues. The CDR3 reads CASGSSSTDTQYF. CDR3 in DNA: TGTGCCAGCGGGAGTTCGAGCACAGATACGCAGTATTTT.

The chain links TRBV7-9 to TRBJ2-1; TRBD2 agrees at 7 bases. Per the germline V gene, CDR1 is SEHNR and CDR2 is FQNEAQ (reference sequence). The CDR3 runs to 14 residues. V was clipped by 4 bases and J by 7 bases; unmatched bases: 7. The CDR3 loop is CASSSEGGVNEQFF. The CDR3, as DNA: TGTGCCAGCAGCTCAGAGGGAGGGGTAAATGAGCAGTTCTTC.

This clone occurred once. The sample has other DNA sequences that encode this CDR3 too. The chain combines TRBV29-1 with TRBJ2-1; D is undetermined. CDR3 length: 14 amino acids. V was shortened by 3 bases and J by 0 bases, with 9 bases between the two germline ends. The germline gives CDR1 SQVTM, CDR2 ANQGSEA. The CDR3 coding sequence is TGCAGCGTTGATACGGTAAGCTCCTACAATGAGCAGTTCTTC. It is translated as CSVDTVSSYNEQFF.

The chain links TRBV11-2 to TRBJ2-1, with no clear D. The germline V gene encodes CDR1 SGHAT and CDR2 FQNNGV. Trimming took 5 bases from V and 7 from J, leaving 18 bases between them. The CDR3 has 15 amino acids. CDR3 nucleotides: TGTGCCAGCAGCCGGCCTAGGATTCCTCCTAATGAGCAGTTCTTC. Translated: CASSRPRIPPNEQFF.

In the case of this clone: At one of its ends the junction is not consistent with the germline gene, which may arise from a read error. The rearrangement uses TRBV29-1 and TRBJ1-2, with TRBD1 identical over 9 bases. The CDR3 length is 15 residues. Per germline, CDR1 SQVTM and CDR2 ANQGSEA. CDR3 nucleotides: TGTAGCGTTGAAAGGGGACAGGGACGGAACTATGGCTACACCTTC. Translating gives CSVERGQGRNYGYTF.

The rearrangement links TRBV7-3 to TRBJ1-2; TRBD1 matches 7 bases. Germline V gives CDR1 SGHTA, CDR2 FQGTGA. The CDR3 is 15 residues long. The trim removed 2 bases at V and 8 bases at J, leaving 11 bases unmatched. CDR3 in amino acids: CASSLEGATLGGYTF. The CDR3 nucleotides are TGTGCCAGCAGCTTAGAGGGGGCCACGCTGGGAGGCTACACCTTC.

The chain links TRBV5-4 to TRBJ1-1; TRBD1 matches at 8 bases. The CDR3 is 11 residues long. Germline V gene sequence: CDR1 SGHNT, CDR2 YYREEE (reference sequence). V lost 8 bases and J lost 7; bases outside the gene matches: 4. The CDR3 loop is CASQDRGEAFF. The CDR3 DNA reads TGTGCCAGTCAAGACAGGGGTGAAGCTTTCTTT. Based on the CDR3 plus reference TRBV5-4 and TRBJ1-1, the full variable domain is ETGVTQSPTHLIKTRGQQVTLRCSSQSGHNTVSWYQQALGQGPQFIFQYYREEENGRGNFPPRFSGLQFPNYSSELNVNALELDDSALYLCASQDRGEAFFGQGTRLTVV.

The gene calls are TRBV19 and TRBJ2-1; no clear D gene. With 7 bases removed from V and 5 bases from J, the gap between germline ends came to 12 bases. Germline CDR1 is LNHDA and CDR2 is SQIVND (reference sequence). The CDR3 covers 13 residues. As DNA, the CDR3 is TGTGCCAGTAAGGCGAGACACGACAATGAGCAGTTCTTC. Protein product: CASKARHDNEQFF.

Written as DNA, the CDR3 is TGTGCCAGCAGCCCCCCGGGACAGCCCTACGAGCAGTACTTC. Translated, it gives CASSPPGQPYEQYF. V usage is TRBV11-2 and J usage is TRBJ2-7; 7 bases line up with TRBD1. The CDR3 totals 14 residues. Per the germline V gene, CDR1 is SGHAT and CDR2 is FQNNGV. Trimming took 5 bases from V and 2 from J; bases not matched to a gene: 6.